Shown below are 8 T cell receptor beta chains from a single sample sequenced in a study of shared clonotypes between healthy human individuals. Repertoires were generated with immunoSEQ multiplex PCR, while TCRdb's copy carries only in-frame clones and drops some. The data contain roughly 2.5 million clones, around nine tenths of them singletons. Input material: naive CD4+ T cells sorted from blood. The subset: CD45RA+ positively selected. These receptor sequences come from a man aged 18 to 30 in good health.

The genes are TRBV10-3 and TRBJ1-1; D is unresolved. Trimming left V 6 bases short and J 1 base short, with 12 bases between. Germline CDR1 reads ENHRY; CDR2 reads SYGVKD. The CDR3 is 14 amino acids. CDR3 in DNA: TGTGCCATCAGCTATGATGGAACGAACACTGAAGCTTTCTTT. Translation gives CAISYDGTNTEAFF.

The V and J genes are TRBV7-2 and TRBJ2-7; possibly TRBD1 for D (5 bases). V lost 5 bases and J lost 2, with 13 bases in between. Germline CDR1 and CDR2: SGHTA and FQGNSA. CDR3 length: 14 residues. CDR3 sequence reads: CASSKTTGTYEQYF. CDR3 nucleotide sequence: TGTGCCAGCAGCAAGACAACAGGAACCTACGAGCAGTACTTC.

In this sample, this clone turned up once. The junction differs from germline at one of its ends, possibly a read error. J is TRBJ2-1 and V is TRBV7-7; TRBD2 matches 7 bases. Germline assignment: CDR1 SSHAT and CDR2 FNYEAQ (reference sequence). The CDR3 is 13 residues long. The CDR3 protein is CASSSGLVSEQFF. For the CDR3, the DNA is TGTGCTAGCAGCTCTGGACTAGTCAGTGAGCAGTTCTTC.

The chain links TRBV9 to TRBJ1-5; possible D gene TRBD1, 6 bases. This CDR3 has 15 residues. The germline CDR1 and CDR2 sequences are SGDLS and YYNGEE. Trimming took 3 bases from V and 5 from J, leaving 15 bases between them. The CDR3: CASSEGGGVHQPQHF. The CDR3 nucleotides read TGTGCCAGCAGCGAGGGGGGAGGGGTTCATCAGCCCCAGCATTTT.

The chain links TRBV6-1 to TRBJ2-7, with unresolved D. Trimming pared 4 bases from V and 1 base from J, leaving 8 bases between. There are 13 residues in the CDR3. Germline loops: CDR1 MNHNS, CDR2 SASEGT. This chain's CDR3 is CASSVEVSYEQYF. The CDR3 DNA sequence: TGTGCCAGCAGTGTAGAGGTTTCCTACGAGCAGTACTTC.

The rearrangement links TRBV19 to TRBJ1-3; D is unresolved. V was clipped by 3 bases and J by 0 bases, with 12 bases between them. The CDR3 runs 16 residues. CDR1 and CDR2 from the germline V gene are LNHDA and SQIVND (reference sequence). For the CDR3, the DNA is TGTGCCAGTAGTATCCCCGGGCAGGCCTCTGGAAACACCATATATTTT. Encoded protein: CASSIPGQASGNTIYF.

J is TRBJ2-7 and V is TRBV19; the match to TRBD1 covers 10 bases. CDR1 and CDR2 (germline): LNHDA, SQIVND (reference sequence). Unmatched junction bases numbered 3, after V lost 6 bases and J lost 4 bases. The CDR3 extends over 13 amino acids. CDR3 amino acids: CASRGQGNYEQYF. CDR3 coding DNA: TGTGCCAGTAGGGGACAGGGGAATTACGAGCAGTACTTC. The full variable domain, its missing parts supplied by reference TRBV19 and TRBJ2-7, is DGGITQSPKYLFRKEGQNVTLSCEQNLNHDAMYWYRQDPGQGLRLIYYSQIVNDFQKGDIAEGYSVSREKKESFPLTVTSAQKNPTAFYLCASRGQGNYEQYFGPGTRLTVT.

About this clone itself: Other DNA sequences in this specimen translate into the identical CDR3. The chain recombines TRBV5-1 with TRBJ2-1; D might be TRBD1 (5 bases). Trimming pared 2 bases from V and 0 bases from J, leaving 6 bases between. This CDR3 region has 14 residues. Germline V lookup: CDR1 SGHRS, CDR2 YFSETQ. This CDR3 reads CASSLGDSYNEQFF. In nucleotides, the CDR3 is TGCGCCAGCAGCTTAGGGGACTCCTACAATGAGCAGTTCTTC.